Listed below are T cell receptor beta chains from one sample, sequenced in a study of cytomegalovirus exposure and HLA in healthy donors. Only in-frame clones appear in the TCRdb table, and some are missing; sequencing was by immunoSEQ multiplex PCR. This table holds around 100,000 clones, about 80% found once. Sequenced sample: PBMCs. The receptor source for this set is a woman aged 40 to 55 in good health and CMV-seronegative. The CDR3 runs from the conserved cysteine through the conserved F or W. Some rows mark clone size as missing; the rest say once, few, many or name a class of expanded clone.

>.|TRBV2
CASSRPSGEGYNEQFF
>.|TRBV11-2
CASSLGGGVYNEQFF
>.|TRBV2
CASVRGDTKNYGYTF
>.|TRBV28
CASRQVLDYEQYF
>.|TRBV15
CATSRDRETQYF
>.|TRBV6-5
CASIKQNTEAFF
>.|TRBV19
CASSRDRDQPQHF
>.|TRBV6-5
CASSFNRGRANYGYTF
>once|TRBV7-9
CASSLLANEQYF
>.|TRBV6-1
CASSRDKQETQYF
>.|TRBV19
CASSIVAGGNQPQHF
>once|TRBV27
CASSLKRGPTYEQYF
>.|TRBV7-3
CASRGTGNGANVLTF
>.|TRBV15
CATSRDRTSEGEQFF
>.|TRBV5-1
CASSLLGGPSYEQYF
>.|TRBV6-5
CASSQTGGPNIQYF
>once|TRBV7-2
CASSLSRANQPQHF
>.|TRBV29-1
CSLGLAGGSSTDTQYF
>.|TRBV28
CASSFRGGNTEAFF
>.|TRBV27
CASSIKQGSYGYTF
>.|TRBV18
CASSRLENSYEQYF
>.|TRBV18
CASSPNYGGNEQYF
>.|TRBV7-3
CANSSLPGLAEHNEQFF
>.|TRBV7-6
CASSLGASGIPYNEQFF
>.|TRBV28
CASSSRRTATDTQYF